The rows below give T cell receptor beta chains drawn from one sample of a study of siplizumab effects on memory and regulatory T cells. Profiled with immunoSEQ multiplex PCR; TCRdb holds only in-frame clones, not every one. The sample contains more than 6,500 clones, just over 35% of which appear only once. The antigens these receptors bind are not known. The specimen was CFSE-low (dividing) CD8+ T cells sorted from an allogeneic mixed lymphocyte reaction. The receptors come from a human donor in good health; the cells came from an allogeneic mixed lymphocyte reaction. CDR3s include the opening cysteine and the closing phenylalanine or tryptophan. D genes are given only for firm matches. The size of a clone is reported for some rows only, either as once, few or many, or as a class for expanded clones.

clone_size,v_call,d_call,j_call,cdr3_nt,cdr3_aa
.,TRBV6-5,.,TRBJ1-5,TGTGCCAGCAGTTCCACAGATAATCAGCCCCAGCATTTT,CASSSTDNQPQHF
medium-sized,TRBV7-8,TRBD1,TRBJ2-1,TGTGCCAGCAGCTTAGCTCGGGACAGCCTAAATGAGCAGTTCTTC,CASSLARDSLNEQFF
.,TRBV6-5,TRBD1,TRBJ2-2,TGTGCCAGCGGGTTGGGACAGCGCACCGGGGAGCTGTTTTTT,CASGLGQRTGELFF
.,TRBV2,.,TRBJ2-2,TGTGCCAGCGGCCTCCCTAACAGCCTTCCGAACACCGGGGAGCTGTTTTTT,CASGLPNSLPNTGELFF
medium-sized,TRBV9,.,TRBJ2-5,TGTGCCAGCAGCGTCCATCGGGGCTCCTCCCGAGAGACCCAGTACTTC,CASSVHRGSSRETQYF
medium-sized,TRBV7-9,.,TRBJ2-1,TGTGCCAGCAGCCCAGACAGCCTGGGAGGCGATGAGCAGTTCTTC,CASSPDSLGGDEQFF
.,TRBV6-6,.,TRBJ2-7,TGTGCCAGCAGCCGGGGGTCGGGTATCTACGAGCAGTACTTC,CASSRGSGIYEQYF
.,TRBV6-5,TRBD1,TRBJ2-7,TGTGCCAGCAGGCCCGGGACAGGGTCTTACGAGCAGTACTTC,CASRPGTGSYEQYF
.,TRBV27,TRBD1,TRBJ2-7,TGTGCCAGCAGCCCGGACAGGGGTGTGGACGAGCAGTACTTC,CASSPDRGVDEQYF
.,TRBV19,.,TRBJ2-2,TGTGCCAGTAGTCGTCGATGGTGGATGGCCGGGGAGCTGTTTTTT,CASSRRWWMAGELFF
medium-sized,TRBV6-5,TRBD2,TRBJ2-3,TGTGCCAGCAGTTTCCTAGCGGGGATCCCCACAGATACGCAGTATTTT,CASSFLAGIPTDTQYF
few,TRBV4-1,.,TRBJ1-2,TGCGCCAGCAGCCACGCACGTAACTACTATGGCTACACCTTC,CASSHARNYYGYTF
medium-sized,TRBV11-2,TRBD1,TRBJ2-1,TGTGCCAGCAGCCCGGGGACAGGGAGCAATGAGCAGTTCTTC,CASSPGTGSNEQFF
.,TRBV2,.,TRBJ1-1,TGTGCCAGCAGCGTCTACATCGGCACTGAAGCTTTCTTT,CASSVYIGTEAFF
.,TRBV15,.,TRBJ2-1,TGTGCCACCAGCTCTCGGGGGACCCTAGCAGGCTACAATGAGCAGTTCTTC,CATSSRGTLAGYNEQFF